Below, one T cell receptor beta chain is given with its context. No antigen is known for it. A much larger clone differs from this one at a single base, so this may be a read error. The instrument given in TCRdb is Illumina MiSeq. TRB rearrangements were amplified by multiplex PCR with BIOMED2 TRB-A/B primer pools. Illumina-compatible adapters and 7-nucleotide sample barcodes were added to the amplicons in two consecutive PCRs. Phusion HS II polymerase was used for all library PCRs. The amplicons were purified from gel with the NucleoSpin Gel and PCR Clean-up kit, measured on Qubit, and then pooled at 3 to 4.5 nM. The quality of the amplicon pool was checked on an Agilent 2100 Bioanalyzer prior to Illumina next-generation sequencing. Processing in the source paper ran as follows. Annotation of TRB rearrangements was performed with MiXCR 3.0.8 using the default MiXCR reference library. Sequences with fewer than 2 reads and non-productive reads were filtered out, and every unique CDR3 nucleotide sequence was treated as a single clone. Clonality, diversity, richness and V-J gene usage were computed in R 3.5.1. GLIPH2 was used to cluster TCRs by CDR3 similarity, and OLGA was used to calculate generation probabilities. Only GLIPH2 clusters with at least four unique TCR clonotypes present in at least three individuals were retained. TCRdb reprocessed the public reads (quality trimming at Q25 with fastp, clone calling with MiXCR) and kept in-frame beta chains. Rows are combined by CDR3 protein, so each entry shows the most common genes and DNA. TCRdb, not the original authors, processed these V and J calls. This sample gives about 5,800 distinct CDR3 sequences in total; 25% to 30% of them show up just once. Nearly 20% of the sample is held by the ten biggest clonotypes.

TRB repertoires were amplified from 250-500 ng of genomic DNA extracted from blood. This sample was included in a study of T and B cells in COVID-19 patients (dated by TCRdb to 2020 to 2022). Turning to the overall study: In this study, adaptive immunity was profiled in COVID-19 patients who either had active infection or had recovered, using TRB and IGH repertoire sequencing of peripheral blood. In the active-infection cohort, about 60% of the roughly 20 patients were critically ill and required mechanical ventilation or ECMO. As many as 9 follow-up blood samples were taken per patient, and some of the samples covered different disease stages within the same individual. Over 7.5 million TCR sequences were analysed from a TCR and BCR sequence repository that comprised some 37 patients and approximately 69 time points. A median age of around 35 years was recorded in the recovered cohort versus around 67 years in the active-infection cohort. A recovered cohort comprised some 19 patients contributing fewer than 25 samples, mostly after mild to moderate COVID-19 managed as outpatients. Comorbidities linked to unfavorable COVID-19 outcome were present in about 90% of the roughly 20 patients in the active-infection cohort. A couple of patients were in both the active and recovered cohorts because samples existed from active disease and from after recovery. Repertoire analyses used an age-matched reference group of a few dozen healthy donors who were negative for COVID-19 antibodies as the comparison. General findings and caveats noted by the study authors: Specific T cell subsets (CD4+/Treg/CD8+) and sorted SARS-CoV-2-responsive or tetramer+ T cells had not yet been sequenced, and these experiments were ongoing. In patients with COVID-19, the usage of TRBV/TRBJ genes was reported to be strongly skewed. Prospective validation of the reported TCR clusters was stated to be required before clinical use. Blood samples obtained from mildly ill patients during symptoms, as well as early samples obtained from severe cases, were available only in scarce numbers. The cohort was judged too small for assessing how HLA contributes to COVID-19 susceptibility or severity. A total of 2,331 exclusive TCR clusters, including over 25 low-pGen clusters, were found in the recovered cohort. During active COVID-19 the TRB repertoires were highly clonal, but at recovery diversity and richness rose above the levels seen in healthy donors.

Material: blood. This TCR was recovered from a human donor with active COVID-19.

The DNA sequence is given as TGCGCCAGCAGCTTGGGACAAAATGAGCTGTTCTTC. Its translation is CASSLGQNELFF. This chain is built from TRBV5-1 and TRBJ2-1; no D gene is confidently identified. CDR1 and CDR2, per the germline V gene, are SGHRS and YFSETQ. The CDR3 has 12 amino acids, counting the end cysteine and phenylalanine. Only the CDR3 region is kept as DNA, spanning 36 bases read in frame from base 1.